This TCR beta chain appears in the sequencing data of a study of cytomegalovirus exposure and HLA in healthy donors. Points on this clone: Its specificity is unknown.

The CDR3 runs to 15 residues. With 6 bases removed from V and 2 bases from J, the gap between germline ends came to 16 bases. CDR1 LNHDA and CDR2 SQIVND come from the germline V gene (reference sequence). The study's findings and limits: Later on, an analysis found that several of the most significant clusters appeared to be linked to common viral pathogens, which included parvovirus B19. Being productive about 90% or about 30% of the time was typical of most TCR beta V segments in an earlier analysis.

The PCR used 60 Vbeta and 13 Jbeta primers. The assay was immunoSEQ multiplex PCR, and TCRdb's table has in-frame clones only and misses some. The sample yields about 190,000 clones, more than 75% seen once. The source of this sequence is a man aged 30-40 years in good health and CMV-seronegative. The V call is TRBV19, the J call TRBJ1-2; weak D call: TRBD1 (5 bases). The sequencing sample was made of PBMCs. The CDR3 DNA is TGTGCCAGTAGAGGCGGGCGGGGCAGCAACTATGGCTACACCTTC. This gives the protein CASRGGRGSNYGYTF. The full variable domain, with the rest looked up from reference TRBV19 and TRBJ1-2, is DGGITQSPKYLFRKEGQNVTLSCEQNLNHDAMYWYRQDPGQGLRLIYYSQIVNDFQKGDIAEGYSVSREKKESFPLTVTSAQKNPTAFYLCASRGGRGSNYGYTFGSGTRLTVV.